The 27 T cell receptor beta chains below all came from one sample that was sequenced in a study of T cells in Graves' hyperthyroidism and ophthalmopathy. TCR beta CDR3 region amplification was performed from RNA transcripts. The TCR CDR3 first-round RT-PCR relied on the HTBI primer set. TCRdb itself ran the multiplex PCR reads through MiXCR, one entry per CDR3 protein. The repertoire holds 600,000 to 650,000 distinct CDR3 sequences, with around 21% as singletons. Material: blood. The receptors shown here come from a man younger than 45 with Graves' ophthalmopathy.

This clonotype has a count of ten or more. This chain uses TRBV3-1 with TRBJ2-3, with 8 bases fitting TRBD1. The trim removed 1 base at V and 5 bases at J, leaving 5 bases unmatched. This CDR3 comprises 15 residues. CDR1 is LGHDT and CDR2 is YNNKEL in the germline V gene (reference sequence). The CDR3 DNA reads TGTGCCAGCAGCCAAGCGGACAGGGTGGGAGATACGCAGTATTTT. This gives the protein CASSQADRVGDTQYF.

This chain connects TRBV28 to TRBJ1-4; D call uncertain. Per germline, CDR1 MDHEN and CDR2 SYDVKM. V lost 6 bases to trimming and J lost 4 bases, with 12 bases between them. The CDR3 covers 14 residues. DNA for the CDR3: TGTGCCAGCAGCCGGCGAGACTATAATGAAAAACTGTTTTTT. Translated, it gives CASSRRDYNEKLFF.

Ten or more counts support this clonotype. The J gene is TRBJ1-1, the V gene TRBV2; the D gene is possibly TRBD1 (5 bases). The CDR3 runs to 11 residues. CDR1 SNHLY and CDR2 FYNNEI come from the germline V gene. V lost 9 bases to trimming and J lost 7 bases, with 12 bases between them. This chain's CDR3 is CASSTGDEAFF. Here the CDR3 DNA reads TGTGCCAGTTCCACGGGGGATGAAGCTTTCTTT.

CDR3 coding DNA: TGTGCCAGCAGCTGGGGGACAGGCCCCTACGAGCAGTACTTC. Encoded protein: CASSWGTGPYEQYF. V and J are TRBV7-9 and TRBJ2-7; TRBD1 agrees at 8 bases. Germline CDR1 reads SEHNR; CDR2 reads FQNEAQ (reference sequence). J gave up 2 bases and V 4 bases, and 4 bases lay outside the gene matches. This CDR3 comprises 14 residues.

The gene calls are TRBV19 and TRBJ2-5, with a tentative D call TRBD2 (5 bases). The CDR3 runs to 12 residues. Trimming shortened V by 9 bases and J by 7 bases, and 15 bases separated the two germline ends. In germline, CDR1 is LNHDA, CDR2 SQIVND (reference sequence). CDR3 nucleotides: TGTGCCAGCCGACTCGACGAGGGGACCCAGTACTTC. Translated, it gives CASRLDEGTQYF.

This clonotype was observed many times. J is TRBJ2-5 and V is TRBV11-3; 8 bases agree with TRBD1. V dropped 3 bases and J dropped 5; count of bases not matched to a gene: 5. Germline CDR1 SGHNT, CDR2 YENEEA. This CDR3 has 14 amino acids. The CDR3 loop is CASSLTGVEETQYF. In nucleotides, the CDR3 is TGTGCCAGCAGCTTGACAGGGGTGGAGGAGACCCAGTACTTC.

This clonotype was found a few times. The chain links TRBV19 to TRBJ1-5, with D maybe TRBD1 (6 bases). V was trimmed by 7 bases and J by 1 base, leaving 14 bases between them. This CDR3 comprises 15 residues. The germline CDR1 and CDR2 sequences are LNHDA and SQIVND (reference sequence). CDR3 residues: CASTRGARSNQPQHF. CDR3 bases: TGTGCCAGTACCAGGGGTGCCAGGAGCAATCAGCCCCAGCATTTT.

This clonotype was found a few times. The CDR3 spells CATSRVVTGEETQYF. The CDR3 nucleotides read TGTGCCACCAGCAGAGTTGTAACAGGGGAAGAGACCCAGTACTTC. V and J are TRBV15 and TRBJ2-5; 7 bases align to TRBD1. Losses at the gene ends were 1 base for V and 3 bases for J; bases not matched to a gene: 5. CDR1 is LNHNV and CDR2 is YYDKDF in the germline V gene (reference sequence). CDR3 size: 15 residues. The variable domain in full, completed from reference TRBV15 and TRBJ2-5, reads DAMVIQNPRYQVTQFGKPVTLSCSQTLNHNVMYWYQQKSSQAPKLLFHYYDKDFNNEADTPDNFQSRRPNTSFCFLDIRSPGLGDTAMYLCATSRVVTGEETQYFGPGTRLLVL.

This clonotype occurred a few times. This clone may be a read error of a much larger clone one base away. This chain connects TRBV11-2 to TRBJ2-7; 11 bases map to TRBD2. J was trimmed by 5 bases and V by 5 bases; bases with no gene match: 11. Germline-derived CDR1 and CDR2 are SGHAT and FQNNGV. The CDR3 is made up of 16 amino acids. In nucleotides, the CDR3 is TGTGCCAGCAGCGAATTAGCGGGAGGGCTCTTCCACGAGCAGTACTTC. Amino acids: CASSELAGGLFHEQYF.

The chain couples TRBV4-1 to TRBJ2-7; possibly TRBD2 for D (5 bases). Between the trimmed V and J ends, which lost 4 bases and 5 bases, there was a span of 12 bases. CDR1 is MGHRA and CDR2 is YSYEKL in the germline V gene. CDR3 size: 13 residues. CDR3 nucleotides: TGCGCCAGCAGCCTTAGCGCTGTGGACGAGCAGTACTTC. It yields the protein CASSLSAVDEQYF.

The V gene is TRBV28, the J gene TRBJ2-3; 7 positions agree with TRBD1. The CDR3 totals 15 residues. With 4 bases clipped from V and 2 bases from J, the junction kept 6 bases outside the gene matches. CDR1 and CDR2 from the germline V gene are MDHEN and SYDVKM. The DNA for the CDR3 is TGTGCCAGCAGTTCAAGGACAGGTTTCACAGATACGCAGTATTTT. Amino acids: CASSSRTGFTDTQYF.

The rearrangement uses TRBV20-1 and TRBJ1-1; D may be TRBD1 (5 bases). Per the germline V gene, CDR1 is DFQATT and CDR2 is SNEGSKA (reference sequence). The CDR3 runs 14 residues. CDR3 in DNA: TGCAGCCCTACCCAGGGCCGTTTAAGGACTGAAGCTTTCTTT. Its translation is CSPTQGRLRTEAFF.

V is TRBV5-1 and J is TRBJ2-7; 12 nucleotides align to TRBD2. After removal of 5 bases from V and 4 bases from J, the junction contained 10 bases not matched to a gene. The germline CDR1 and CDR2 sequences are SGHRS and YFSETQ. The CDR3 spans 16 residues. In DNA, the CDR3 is TGCGCCAGCAGTTCGCCTAGCGGGAGGGCCTGGTACGAGCAGTACTTC. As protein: CASSSPSGRAWYEQYF. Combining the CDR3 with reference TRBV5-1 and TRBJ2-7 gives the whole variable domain KAGVTQTPRYLIKTRGQQVTLSCSPISGHRSVSWYQQTPGQGLQFLFEYFSETQRNKGNFPGRFSGRQFSNSRSEMNVSTLELGDSALYLCASSSPSGRAWYEQYFGPGTRLTVT.

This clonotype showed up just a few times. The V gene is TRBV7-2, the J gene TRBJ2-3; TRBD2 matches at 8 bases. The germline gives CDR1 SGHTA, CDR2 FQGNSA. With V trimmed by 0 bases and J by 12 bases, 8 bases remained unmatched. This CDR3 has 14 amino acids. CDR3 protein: CASSLAHGTRGQYF. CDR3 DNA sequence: TGTGCCAGCAGCTTAGCGCACGGGACTAGGGGTCAGTATTTT. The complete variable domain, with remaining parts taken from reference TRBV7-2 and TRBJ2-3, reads GAGVSQSPSNKVTEKGKDVELRCDPISGHTALYWYRQSLGQGLEFLIYFQGNSAPDKSGLPSDRFSAERTGGSVSTLTIQRTQQEDSAVYLCASSLAHGTRGQYFGPGTRLTVL.

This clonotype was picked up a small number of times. CDR3 bases: TGTGCCAGCAGTTACCTCATCCGGGACAGGGAAAGAACTGAAGCTTTCTTT. Its translation is CASSYLIRDRERTEAFF. The chain joins TRBV6-6 to TRBJ1-1, with 9 bases identical to TRBD1. V was pared by 2 bases and J by 5 bases, with 12 bases of the junction left unmatched. Germline V gene data show CDR1 as MNHNY and CDR2 as SVGAGI (reference sequence). CDR3 length equals 17 residues.

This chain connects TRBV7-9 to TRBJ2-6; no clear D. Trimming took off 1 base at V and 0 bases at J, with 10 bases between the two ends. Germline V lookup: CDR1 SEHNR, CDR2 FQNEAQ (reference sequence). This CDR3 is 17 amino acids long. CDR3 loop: CASSLVLTDSGANVLTF. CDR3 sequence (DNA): TGTGCCAGCAGCTTAGTGCTAACGGACTCTGGGGCCAACGTCCTGACTTTC.

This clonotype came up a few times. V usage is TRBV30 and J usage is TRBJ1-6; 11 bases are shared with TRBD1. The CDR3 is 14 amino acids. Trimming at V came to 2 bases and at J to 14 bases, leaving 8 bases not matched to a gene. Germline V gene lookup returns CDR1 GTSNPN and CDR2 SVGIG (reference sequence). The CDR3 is CAWSSGTGGLALHF. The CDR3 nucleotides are TGTGCCTGGAGTAGCGGGACAGGGGGTTTGGCCCTCCACTTT.

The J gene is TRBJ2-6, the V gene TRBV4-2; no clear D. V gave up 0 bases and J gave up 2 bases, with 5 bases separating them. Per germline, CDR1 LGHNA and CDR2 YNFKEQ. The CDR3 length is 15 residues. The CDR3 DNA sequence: TGTGCCAGCAGCCAAGATAGAACTGGGGCCAACGTCCTGACTTTC. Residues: CASSQDRTGANVLTF.

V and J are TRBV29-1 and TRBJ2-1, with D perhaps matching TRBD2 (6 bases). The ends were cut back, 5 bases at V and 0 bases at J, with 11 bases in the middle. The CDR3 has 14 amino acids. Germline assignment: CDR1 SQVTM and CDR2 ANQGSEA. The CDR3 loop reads CSVLAGSSYNEQFF. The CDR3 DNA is TGCAGCGTTCTCGCGGGAAGCTCCTACAATGAGCAGTTCTTC.

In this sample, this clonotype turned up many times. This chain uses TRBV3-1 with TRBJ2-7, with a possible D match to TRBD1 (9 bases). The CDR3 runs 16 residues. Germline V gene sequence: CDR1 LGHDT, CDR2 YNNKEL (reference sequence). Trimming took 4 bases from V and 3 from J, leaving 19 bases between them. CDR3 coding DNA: TGTGCCAGCAGCCCGAGTAGCGGGACAGGGAACTACGAGCAGTACTTC. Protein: CASSPSSGTGNYEQYF.

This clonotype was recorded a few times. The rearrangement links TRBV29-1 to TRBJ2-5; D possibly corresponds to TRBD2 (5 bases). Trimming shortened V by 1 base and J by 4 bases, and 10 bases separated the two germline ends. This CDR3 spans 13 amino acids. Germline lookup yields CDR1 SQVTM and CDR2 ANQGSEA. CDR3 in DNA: TGCAGCGTTGAAGTGGTGGGGAGAGAGACCCAGTACTTC. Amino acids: CSVEVVGRETQYF. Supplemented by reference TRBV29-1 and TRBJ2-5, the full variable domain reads SAVISQKPSRDICQRGTSLTIQCQVDSQVTMMFWYRQQPGQSLTLIATANQGSEATYESGFVIDKFPISRPNLTFSTLTVSNMSPEDSSIYLCSVEVVGRETQYFGPGTRLLVL.

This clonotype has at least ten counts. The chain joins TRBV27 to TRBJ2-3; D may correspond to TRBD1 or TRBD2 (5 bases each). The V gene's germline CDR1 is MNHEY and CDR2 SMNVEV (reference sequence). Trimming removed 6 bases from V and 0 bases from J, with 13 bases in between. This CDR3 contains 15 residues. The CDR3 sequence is CASSPRGTSTDTQYF. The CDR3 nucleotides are TGTGCCAGCAGCCCCCGAGGGACCAGCACAGATACGCAGTATTTT.

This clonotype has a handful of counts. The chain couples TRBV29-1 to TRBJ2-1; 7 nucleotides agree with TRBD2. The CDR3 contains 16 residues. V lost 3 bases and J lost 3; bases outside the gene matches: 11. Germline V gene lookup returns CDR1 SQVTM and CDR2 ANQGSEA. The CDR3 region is CSVDGGLERGYNEQFF. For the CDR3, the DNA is TGCAGCGTTGATGGCGGGTTGGAGCGGGGCTACAATGAGCAGTTCTTC.

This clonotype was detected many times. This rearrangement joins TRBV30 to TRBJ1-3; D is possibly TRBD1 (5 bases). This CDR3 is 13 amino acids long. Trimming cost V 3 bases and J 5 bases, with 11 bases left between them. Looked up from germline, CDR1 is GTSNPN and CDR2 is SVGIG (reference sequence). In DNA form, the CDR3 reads TGTGCCTGGAGCCTGGGGGTCCGAAACACCATATATTTT. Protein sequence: CAWSLGVRNTIYF.

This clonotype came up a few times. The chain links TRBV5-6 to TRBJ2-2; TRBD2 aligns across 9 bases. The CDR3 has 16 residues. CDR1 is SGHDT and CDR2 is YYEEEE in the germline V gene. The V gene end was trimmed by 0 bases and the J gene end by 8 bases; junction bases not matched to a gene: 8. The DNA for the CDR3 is TGTGCCAGCAGCTTGGTGAGACTAGCGGTCTCTGGGGAGCTGTTTTTT. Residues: CASSLVRLAVSGELFF. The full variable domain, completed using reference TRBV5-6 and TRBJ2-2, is DAGVTQSPTHLIKTRGQQVTLRCSPKSGHDTVSWYQQALGQGPQFIFQYYEEEERQRGNFPDRFSGHQFPNYSSELNVNALLLGDSALYLCASSLVRLAVSGELFFGEGSRLTVL.

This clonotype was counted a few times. The CDR3 spells CASGLQVTGELFF. DNA of the CDR3: TGTGCCTCCGGCCTGCAGGTCACCGGGGAGCTGTTTTTT. The gene calls are TRBV10-3 and TRBJ2-2; D unclear. Germline V lookup: CDR1 ENHRY, CDR2 SYGVKD. Trimming took off 11 bases at V and 4 bases at J, with 14 bases between the two ends. This CDR3 comprises 13 residues.

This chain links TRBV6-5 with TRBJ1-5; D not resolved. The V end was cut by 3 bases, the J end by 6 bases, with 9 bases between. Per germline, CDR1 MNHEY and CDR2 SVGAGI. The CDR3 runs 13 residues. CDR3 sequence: CASSYVEGQPQHF. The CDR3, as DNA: TGTGCCAGCAGTTATGTTGAGGGTCAGCCCCAGCATTTT.